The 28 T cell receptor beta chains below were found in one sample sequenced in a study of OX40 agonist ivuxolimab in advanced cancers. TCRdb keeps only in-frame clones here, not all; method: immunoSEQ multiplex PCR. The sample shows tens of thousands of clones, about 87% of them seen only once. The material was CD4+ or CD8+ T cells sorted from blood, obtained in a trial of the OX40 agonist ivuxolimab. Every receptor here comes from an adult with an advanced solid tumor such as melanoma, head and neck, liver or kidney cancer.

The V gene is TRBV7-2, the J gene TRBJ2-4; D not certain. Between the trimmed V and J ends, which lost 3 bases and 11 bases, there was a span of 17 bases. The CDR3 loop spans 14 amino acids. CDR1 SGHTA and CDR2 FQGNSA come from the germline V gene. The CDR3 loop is CASSLGMTPMVQYF. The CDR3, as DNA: TGTGCCAGCAGCTTGGGAATGACTCCGATGGTTCAGTACTTC.

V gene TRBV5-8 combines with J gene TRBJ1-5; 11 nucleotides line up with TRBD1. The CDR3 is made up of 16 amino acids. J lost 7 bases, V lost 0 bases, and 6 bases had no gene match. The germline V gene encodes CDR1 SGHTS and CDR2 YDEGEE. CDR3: CASSLAGTGGRQPQHF. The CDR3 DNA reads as TGTGCCAGCAGCTTGGCCGGGACAGGGGGTCGGCAGCCCCAGCATTTT.

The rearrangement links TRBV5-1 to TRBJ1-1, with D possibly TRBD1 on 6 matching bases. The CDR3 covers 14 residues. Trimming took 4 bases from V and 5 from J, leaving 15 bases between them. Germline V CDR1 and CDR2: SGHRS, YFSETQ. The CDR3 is CASSIDTGRTEAFF. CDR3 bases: TGCGCCAGCAGCATAGATACAGGGCGAACTGAAGCTTTCTTT.

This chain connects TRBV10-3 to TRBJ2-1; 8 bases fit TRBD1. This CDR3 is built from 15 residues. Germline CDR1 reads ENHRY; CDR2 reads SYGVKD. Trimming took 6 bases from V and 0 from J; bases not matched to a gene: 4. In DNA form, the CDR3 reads TGTGCCATCAGCAGTACAGGGGGCTCCTACAATGAGCAGTTCTTC. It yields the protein CAISSTGGSYNEQFF.

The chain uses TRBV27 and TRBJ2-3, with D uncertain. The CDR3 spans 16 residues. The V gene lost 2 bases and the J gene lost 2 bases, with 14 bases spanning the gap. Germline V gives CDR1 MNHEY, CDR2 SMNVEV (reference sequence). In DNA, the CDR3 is TGTGCCAGCAGTTTAAGAGACTCGCGTTACACAGATACGCAGTATTTT. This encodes CASSLRDSRYTDTQYF.

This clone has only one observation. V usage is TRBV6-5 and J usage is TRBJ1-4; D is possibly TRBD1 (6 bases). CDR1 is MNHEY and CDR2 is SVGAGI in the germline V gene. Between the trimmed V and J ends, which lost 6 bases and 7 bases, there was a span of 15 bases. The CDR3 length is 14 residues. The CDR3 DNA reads TGTGCCAGCAGATACCGGGACATGGGTGAAAAACTGTTTTTT. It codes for CASRYRDMGEKLFF.

The CDR3 sequence: CASSLQGPRYRGYTF. The CDR3 nucleotides read TGCGCCAGCAGCTTACAGGGCCCAAGATATCGGGGCTACACCTTC. V gene TRBV10-2 combines with J gene TRBJ1-2; D is possibly TRBD1 (6 bases). V gave up 6 bases and J gave up 8 bases, with 22 bases separating them. This CDR3 comprises 15 residues. Germline V gene sequence: CDR1 WSHSY, CDR2 SAAADI.

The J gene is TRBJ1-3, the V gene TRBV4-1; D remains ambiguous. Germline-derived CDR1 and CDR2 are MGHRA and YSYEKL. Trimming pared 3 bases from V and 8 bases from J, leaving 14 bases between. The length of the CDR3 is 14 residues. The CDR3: CASSQRTLADTIYF. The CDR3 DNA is TGCGCCAGCAGCCAGCGGACCTTGGCGGACACCATATATTTT.

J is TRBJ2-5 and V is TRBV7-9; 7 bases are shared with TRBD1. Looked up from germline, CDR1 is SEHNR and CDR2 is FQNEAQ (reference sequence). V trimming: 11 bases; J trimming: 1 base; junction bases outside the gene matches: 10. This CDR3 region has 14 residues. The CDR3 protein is CAGGTAGGQETQYF. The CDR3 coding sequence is TGTGCCGGGGGCACGGCAGGGGGCCAAGAGACCCAGTACTTC.

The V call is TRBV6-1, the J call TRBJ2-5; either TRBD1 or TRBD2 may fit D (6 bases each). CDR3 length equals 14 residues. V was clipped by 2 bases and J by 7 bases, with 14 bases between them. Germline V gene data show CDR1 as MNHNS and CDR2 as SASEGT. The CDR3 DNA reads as TGTGCCAGCAGTGAATTTGGAGGGGGTGGGACCCAGTACTTC. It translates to CASSEFGGGGTQYF.

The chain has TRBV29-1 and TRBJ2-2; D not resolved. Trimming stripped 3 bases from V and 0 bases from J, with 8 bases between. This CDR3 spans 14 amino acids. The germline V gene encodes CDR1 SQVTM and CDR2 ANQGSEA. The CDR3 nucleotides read TGCAGCGTTGACCAGGCCCCGAACACCGGGGAGCTGTTTTTT. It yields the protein CSVDQAPNTGELFF.

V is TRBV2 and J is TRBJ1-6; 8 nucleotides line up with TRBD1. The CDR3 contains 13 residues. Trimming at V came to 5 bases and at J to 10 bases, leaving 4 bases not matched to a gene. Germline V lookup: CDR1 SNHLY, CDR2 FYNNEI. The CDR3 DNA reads TGTGCCAGCAGTTCAGGGGGCGGGTCACCCCTCCACTTT. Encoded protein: CASSSGGGSPLHF.

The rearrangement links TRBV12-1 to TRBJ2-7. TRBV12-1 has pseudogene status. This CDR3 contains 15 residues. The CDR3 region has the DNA TGTGCCAGCAGCCCGAAGAGACCATTCTCCTACGAGCAGTACTTC. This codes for CASSPKRPFSYEQYF.

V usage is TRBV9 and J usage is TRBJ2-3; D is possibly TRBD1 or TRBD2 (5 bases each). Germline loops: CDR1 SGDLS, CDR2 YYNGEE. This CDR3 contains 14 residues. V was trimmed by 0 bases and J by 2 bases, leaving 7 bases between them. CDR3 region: CASSVVGVTDTQYF. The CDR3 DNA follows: TGTGCCAGCAGCGTAGTGGGGGTCACAGATACGCAGTATTTT.

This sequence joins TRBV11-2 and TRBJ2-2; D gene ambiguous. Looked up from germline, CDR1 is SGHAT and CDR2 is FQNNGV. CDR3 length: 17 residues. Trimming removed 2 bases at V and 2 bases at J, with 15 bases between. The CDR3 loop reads CASSLFMPGPNTGELFF. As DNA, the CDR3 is TGTGCCAGCAGCTTATTCATGCCAGGTCCTAACACCGGGGAGCTGTTTTTT.

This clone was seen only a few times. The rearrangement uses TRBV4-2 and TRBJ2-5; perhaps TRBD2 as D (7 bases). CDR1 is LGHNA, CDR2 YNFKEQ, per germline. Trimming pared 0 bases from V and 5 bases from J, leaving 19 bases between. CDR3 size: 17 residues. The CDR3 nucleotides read TGTGCCAGCAGCCAAGATGGGGCCCTAGGGGGGGCCGAGACCCAGTACTTC. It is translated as CASSQDGALGGAETQYF.

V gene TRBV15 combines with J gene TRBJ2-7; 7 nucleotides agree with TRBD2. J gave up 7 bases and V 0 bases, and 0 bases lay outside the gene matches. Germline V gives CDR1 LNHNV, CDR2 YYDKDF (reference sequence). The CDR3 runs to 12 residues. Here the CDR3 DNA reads TGTGCCACCAGCAGAGAGGGGGGGGAGCAGTACTTC. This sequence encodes CATSREGGEQYF. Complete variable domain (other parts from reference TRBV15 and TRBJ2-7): DAMVIQNPRYQVTQFGKPVTLSCSQTLNHNVMYWYQQKSSQAPKLLFHYYDKDFNNEADTPDNFQSRRPNTSFCFLDIRSPGLGDTAMYLCATSREGGEQYFGPGTRLTVT.

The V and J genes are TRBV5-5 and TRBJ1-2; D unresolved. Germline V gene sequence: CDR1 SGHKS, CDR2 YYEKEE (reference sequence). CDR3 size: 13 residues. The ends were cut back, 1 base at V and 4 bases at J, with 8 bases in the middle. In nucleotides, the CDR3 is TGTGCCAGCAGCTTGCTGGGTAGCTATGGCTACACCTTC. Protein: CASSLLGSYGYTF.

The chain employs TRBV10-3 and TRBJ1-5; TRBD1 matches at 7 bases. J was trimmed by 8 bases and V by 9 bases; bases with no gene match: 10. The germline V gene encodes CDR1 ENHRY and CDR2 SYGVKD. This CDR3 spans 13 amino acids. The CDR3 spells CAIRGQALEPQHF. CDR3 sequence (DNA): TGTGCCATAAGAGGACAGGCGTTGGAGCCCCAGCATTTT.

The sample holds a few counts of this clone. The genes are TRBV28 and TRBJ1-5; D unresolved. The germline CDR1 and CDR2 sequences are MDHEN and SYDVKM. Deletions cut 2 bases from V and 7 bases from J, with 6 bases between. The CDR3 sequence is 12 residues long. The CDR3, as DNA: TGTGCCAGCAGTTTACTTGGCCAGCCCCAGCATTTT. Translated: CASSLLGQPQHF.

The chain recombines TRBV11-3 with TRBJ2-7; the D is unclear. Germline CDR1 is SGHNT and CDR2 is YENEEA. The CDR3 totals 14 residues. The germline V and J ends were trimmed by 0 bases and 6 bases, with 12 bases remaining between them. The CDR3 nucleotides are TGTGCCAGCAGCTTAGACTCTTTTCGGTCCGAGCAGTACTTC. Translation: CASSLDSFRSEQYF. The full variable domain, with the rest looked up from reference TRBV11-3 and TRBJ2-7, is EAGVVQSPRYKIIEKKQPVAFWCNPISGHNTLYWYLQNLGQGPELLIRYENEEAVDDSQLPKDRFSAERLKGVDSTLKIQPAELGDSAVYLCASSLDSFRSEQYFGPGTRLTVT.

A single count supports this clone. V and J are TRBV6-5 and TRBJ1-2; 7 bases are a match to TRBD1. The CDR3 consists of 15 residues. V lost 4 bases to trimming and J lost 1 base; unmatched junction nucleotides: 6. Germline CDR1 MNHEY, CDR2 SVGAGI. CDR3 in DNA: TGTGCCAGCAGTTCCGGGACAGCAATTAACTATGGCTACACCTTC. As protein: CASSSGTAINYGYTF.

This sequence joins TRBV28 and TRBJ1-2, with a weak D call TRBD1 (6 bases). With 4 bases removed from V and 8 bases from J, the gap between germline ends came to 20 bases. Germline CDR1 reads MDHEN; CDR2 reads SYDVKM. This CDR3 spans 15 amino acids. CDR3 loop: CASSSSLGGAGGYTF. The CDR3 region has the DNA TGTGCCAGCAGTTCCTCCCTTGGGGGGGCAGGAGGCTACACCTTC.

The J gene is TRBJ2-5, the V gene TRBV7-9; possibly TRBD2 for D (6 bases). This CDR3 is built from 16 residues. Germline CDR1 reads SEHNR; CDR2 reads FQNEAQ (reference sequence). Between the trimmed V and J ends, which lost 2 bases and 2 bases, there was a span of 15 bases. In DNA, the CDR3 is TGTGCCAGCAGCTTACGTCAGAGCGGGCTACAAGAGACCCAGTACTTC. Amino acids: CASSLRQSGLQETQYF. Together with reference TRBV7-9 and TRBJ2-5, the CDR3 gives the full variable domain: DTGVSQNPRHKITKRGQNVTFRCDPISEHNRLYWYRQTLGQGPEFLTYFQNEAQLEKSRLLSDRFSAERPKGSFSTLEIQRTEQGDSAMYLCASSLRQSGLQETQYFGPGTRLLVL.

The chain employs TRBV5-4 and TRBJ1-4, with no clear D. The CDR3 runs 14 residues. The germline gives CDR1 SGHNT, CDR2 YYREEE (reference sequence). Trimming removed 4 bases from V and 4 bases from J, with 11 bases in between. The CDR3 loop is CASSVTDLNEKLFF. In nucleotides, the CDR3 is TGTGCCAGCAGCGTGACGGACCTTAATGAAAAACTGTTTTTT.

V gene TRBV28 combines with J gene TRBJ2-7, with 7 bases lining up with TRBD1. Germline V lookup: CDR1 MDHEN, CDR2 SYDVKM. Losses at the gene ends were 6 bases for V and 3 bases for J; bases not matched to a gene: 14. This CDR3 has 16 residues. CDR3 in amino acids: CASSPTPQTGNYEQYF. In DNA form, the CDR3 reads TGTGCCAGCAGCCCCACCCCCCAGACAGGGAACTACGAGCAGTACTTC.

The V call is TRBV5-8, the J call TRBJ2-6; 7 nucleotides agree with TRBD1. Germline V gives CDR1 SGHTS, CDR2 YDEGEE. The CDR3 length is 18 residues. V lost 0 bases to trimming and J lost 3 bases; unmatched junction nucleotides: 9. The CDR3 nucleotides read TGTGCCAGCAGCTTGGTATATGGGCAGGGGGATGGGGCCAACGTCCTGACTTTC. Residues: CASSLVYGQGDGANVLTF.

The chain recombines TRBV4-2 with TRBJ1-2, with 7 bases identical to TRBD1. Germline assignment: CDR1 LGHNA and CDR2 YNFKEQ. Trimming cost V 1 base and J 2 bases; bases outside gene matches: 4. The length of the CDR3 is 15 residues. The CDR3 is CASSQGSTGNYGYTF. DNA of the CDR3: TGTGCCAGCAGCCAAGGATCGACAGGGAACTATGGCTACACCTTC.